The 7 T cell receptor beta chains below all came from one sample that was sequenced in a study of liver allograft versus peripheral blood T cells. About the research overall: T cell receptor repertoires in transplanted livers were compared with those in recipients' peripheral blood.

One entry per CDR3 protein results from TCRdb running MiXCR on the reads. The table lists about 13,000 distinct CDR3 sequences, around 18% of them singletons. Source of these receptors: a human patient who had a liver transplant. A share of the T cells may be of graft donor origin.

In nucleotides, the CDR3 is TGTGCCAGCAGTTTAGGACTAGCGGGGTCTACCGGGGAGCTGTTTTTT. It is translated as CASSLGLAGSTGELFF. This chain joins TRBV12-3 or TRBV12-4 and TRBJ2-2; 11 positions agree with TRBD2. This CDR3 region has 16 residues. J was trimmed by 5 bases and V by 1 base; bases with no gene match: 3.

In DNA form, the CDR3 reads TGTGCCAGCAGCGTAGACGGGGGGGCGGCAGATACGCAGTATTTT. Protein: CASSVDGGAADTQYF. The V and J genes are TRBV9 and TRBJ2-3; 8 bases agree with TRBD2. Germline V gene data show CDR1 as SGDLS and CDR2 as YYNGEE. V was pared by 0 bases and J by 4 bases, with 4 bases of the junction left unmatched. This CDR3 has 15 amino acids.

This clonotype qualifies as medium-sized (0.01 to 0.1%). This chain uses TRBV7-2 with TRBJ2-5; possible D gene TRBD2, 5 bases. Trimming took 0 bases from V and 7 from J, leaving 9 bases between them. CDR1 SGHTA and CDR2 FQGNSA come from the germline V gene. CDR3 length: 13 residues. The CDR3 is CASSLAQRGTQYF. CDR3 nucleotides: TGTGCCAGCAGCTTAGCTCAACGGGGGACCCAGTACTTC.

This clonotype counts as medium-sized. The V gene is TRBV6-2 or TRBV6-3, the J gene TRBJ2-2; D unresolved. Germline loops: CDR1 MNHEY, CDR2 SVGEGT. The CDR3 spans 14 residues. V lost 7 bases and J lost 6, with 15 bases in between. The CDR3 DNA reads as TGTGCCAGCACCCTCATTGGGTTCGCCGGGGAGCTGTTTTTT. This gives the protein CASTLIGFAGELFF.

The chain combines TRBV7-9 with TRBJ1-1, with D perhaps matching TRBD1 (6 bases). V gave up 8 bases and J gave up 7 bases, with 14 bases separating them. Germline V gene sequence: CDR1 SEHNR, CDR2 FQNEAQ (reference sequence). CDR3 length: 12 residues. This CDR3 reads CASGRGLYEAFF. CDR3 DNA sequence: TGTGCCAGCGGCAGGGGACTGTATGAAGCTTTCTTT.

Many counts were recorded for this clonotype. The V gene is TRBV6-2 or TRBV6-3, the J gene TRBJ2-5, with 10 positions matching TRBD1. The ends lost 6 bases at V and 3 bases at J; junction bases unmatched: 1. In germline, CDR1 is MNHEY, CDR2 SVGEGT. This CDR3 comprises 13 residues. Here the CDR3 DNA reads TGTGCCAGCAGCGGACAGGGGGAAGAGACCCAGTACTTC. It is translated as CASSGQGEETQYF.

This clonotype was detected a few times. The rearrangement joins TRBV7-2 to TRBJ1-2, with D possibly matching TRBD1 (5 bases). The CDR3 contains 16 residues. V gave up 0 bases and J gave up 4 bases, with 15 bases separating them. Germline V gene sequence: CDR1 SGHTA, CDR2 FQGNSA. The CDR3: CASSLAHPPRGYGYTF. The CDR3 coding sequence is TGTGCCAGCAGCTTAGCCCATCCCCCAAGGGGCTATGGCTACACCTTC.